The TCR beta chain under discussion was sequenced for a study of blood T cell repertoires in COVID-19. Study details: Both acute and convalescent COVID-19 samples were obtained from the United States, Italy and Spain. T cells, B-cell-depleted T cells, or PBMCs supplied cDNA or gDNA.

How the authors handled the data: For nucleated cells, counts were estimated from reference gene primer amplification. Measured with immunoSEQ multiplex PCR; TCRdb has only the in-frame clones, and not every one. V, J and clone size are taken as reported in that table, and D and trimming were inferred from the DNA itself. The repertoire holds roughly 200,000 clones, with 80% to 90% as singletons. Deletions cut 5 bases from V and 4 bases from J, with 15 bases between. Germline V gene sequence: CDR1 SEHNR, CDR2 FQNEAQ (reference sequence). This CDR3 region has 15 residues. The source of this sequence is a human donor with active or convalescent COVID-19. The donor label of this sample is uncertain. The sample was peripheral blood. The genes are TRBV7-9 and TRBJ2-1, with D possibly being TRBD1 (6 bases). CDR3 bases: TGTGCCAGCAGCCCCCGACAGGAACCTTACAATGAGCAGTTCTTC. This translates into CASSPRQEPYNEQFF.